This record looks at one TCR beta chain sequence and its context. Its target is unknown. TCRdb's copy holds only in-frame clones and misses some; the assay was immunoSEQ multiplex PCR. This repertoire shows some 35,000 clones, around 90% found once; its top ten account for more than 0.2%. The germline CDR1 and CDR2 sequences are MDHEN and SYDVKM. There are 15 residues in the CDR3. The ends were cut back, 5 bases at V and 0 bases at J, with 14 bases in the middle. Every single patient, without exception, relapsed after autologous stem cell transplantation, and brentuximab vedotin exposure varied. CD4+ T cells were purified from thawed PBMCs by negative selection. The sample belongs to a study of PD-1 blockade in classical Hodgkin lymphoma. Study-wide findings and caveats: Why the repertoires differ is still unclear, perhaps disease activity or prior therapy.

The V gene is TRBV28, the J gene TRBJ2-7, with a weak D call TRBD1 (6 bases). Sample: CD4+ T cells from blood, taken at baseline. This receptor was obtained from a human donor with classical Hodgkin lymphoma. The CDR3 DNA is TGTGCCAGCAGTCCCACAGGGTGGGGCTCCTACGAGCAGTACTTC. This gives the protein CASSPTGWGSYEQYF.